This TCR beta chain was retrieved from a study of PD-1 blockade in classical Hodgkin lymphoma. General study results and limits: By C4D1, CD4+ diversity increased significantly, especially in complete responders.

As concerns this clone: Antigen specificity is unknown.

The time point here: cycle 4 day 1 (C4D1), after more than five weeks of nivolumab. Each and every patient relapsed after autologous stem cell transplantation, and patients got differing brentuximab vedotin exposure. Negative selection with magnetic separation was used to purify CD4+ T cells from thawed PBMCs. The CDR3 covers 15 residues. From germline, CDR1 is SGHTA and CDR2 FQGNSA. The junction had 8 bases not matched to a gene; V was cut back by 4 bases and J by 4 bases. The method was immunoSEQ multiplex PCR; TCRdb's version includes in-frame clones alone and lacks a portion of them. The sample carries about 22,000 clones, around 68% recorded once.

This sequence originates from a human donor with classical Hodgkin lymphoma. J is TRBJ2-3 and V is TRBV7-2; the match to TRBD2 covers 7 bases. The material was CD4+ T cells from blood, obtained before the fourth cycle of nivolumab. CDR3 in DNA: TGTGCCAGCAGCTCTCCTAAAGCGGGGCCAGATACGCAGTATTTT. This gives the protein CASSSPKAGPDTQYF.